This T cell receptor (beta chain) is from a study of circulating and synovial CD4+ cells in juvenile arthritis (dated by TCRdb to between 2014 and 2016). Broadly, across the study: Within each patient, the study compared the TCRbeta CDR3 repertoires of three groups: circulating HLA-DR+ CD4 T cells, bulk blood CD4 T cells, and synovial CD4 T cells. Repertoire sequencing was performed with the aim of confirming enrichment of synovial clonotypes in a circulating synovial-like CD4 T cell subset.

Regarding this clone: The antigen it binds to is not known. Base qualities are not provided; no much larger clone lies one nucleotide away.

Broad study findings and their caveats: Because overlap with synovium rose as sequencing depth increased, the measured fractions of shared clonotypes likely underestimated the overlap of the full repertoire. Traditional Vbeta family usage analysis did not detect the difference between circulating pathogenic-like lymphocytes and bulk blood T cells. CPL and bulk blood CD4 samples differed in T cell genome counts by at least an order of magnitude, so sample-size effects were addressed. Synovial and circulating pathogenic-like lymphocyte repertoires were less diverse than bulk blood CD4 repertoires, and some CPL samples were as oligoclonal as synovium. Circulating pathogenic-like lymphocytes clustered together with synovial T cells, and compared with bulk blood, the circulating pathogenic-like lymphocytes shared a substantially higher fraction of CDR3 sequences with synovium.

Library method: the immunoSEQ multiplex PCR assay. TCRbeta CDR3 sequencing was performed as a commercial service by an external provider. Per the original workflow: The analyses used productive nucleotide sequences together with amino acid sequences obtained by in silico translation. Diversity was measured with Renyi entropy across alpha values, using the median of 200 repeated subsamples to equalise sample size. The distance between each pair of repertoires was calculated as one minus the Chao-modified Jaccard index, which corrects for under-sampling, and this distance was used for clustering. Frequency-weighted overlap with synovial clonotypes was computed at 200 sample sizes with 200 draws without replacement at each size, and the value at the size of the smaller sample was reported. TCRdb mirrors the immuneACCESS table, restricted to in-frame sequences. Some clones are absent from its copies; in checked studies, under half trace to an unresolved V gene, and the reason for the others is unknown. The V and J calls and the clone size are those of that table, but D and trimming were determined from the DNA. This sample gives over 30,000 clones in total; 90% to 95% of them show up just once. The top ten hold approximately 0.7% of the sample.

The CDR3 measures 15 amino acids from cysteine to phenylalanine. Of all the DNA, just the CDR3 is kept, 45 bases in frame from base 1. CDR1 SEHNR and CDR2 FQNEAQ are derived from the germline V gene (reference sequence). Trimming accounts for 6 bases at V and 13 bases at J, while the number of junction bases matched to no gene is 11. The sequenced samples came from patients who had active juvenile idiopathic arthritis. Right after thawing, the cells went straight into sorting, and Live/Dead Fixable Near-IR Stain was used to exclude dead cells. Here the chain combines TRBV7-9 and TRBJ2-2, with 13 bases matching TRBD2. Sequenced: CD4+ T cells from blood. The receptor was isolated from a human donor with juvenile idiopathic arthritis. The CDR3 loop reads CASRMTSGGLPRLFF. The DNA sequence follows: TGTGCCAGCAGGATGACTAGCGGGGGGCTCCCCCGGCTGTTTTTT.